A single sample gave rise to the 24 T cell receptor beta chains below, sequenced in a study of CD8 T cells in Susac syndrome. The authors reverse transcribed about 0.5 to 1 ug RNA with random hexamers. A single record per CDR3 protein comes from TCRdb applying MiXCR to the immunoSEQ multiplex PCR reads. The data hold some 120,000 distinct CDR3 sequences, with 90% to 95% observed a single time. The sequencing sample was made of CD4+ T cells from PBMCs. The receptors come from a human donor in good health.

The rearrangement uses TRBV20-1 and TRBJ2-7; D perhaps matches TRBD1 (5 bases). V was trimmed by 3 bases and J by 6 bases, leaving 15 bases between them. In germline, CDR1 is DFQATT, CDR2 SNEGSKA (reference sequence). The CDR3 totals 13 residues. CDR3 DNA: TGCAGTGCTAGTCTTGGCAGGGAAGGCGAGCAGTACTTC. It codes for CSASLGREGEQYF.

The CDR3 DNA reads TGTGCCAGCTCACTCGGGATCCAAGAGACCCAGTACTTC. Its protein is CASSLGIQETQYF. This sequence joins TRBV18 and TRBJ2-5, with D possibly matching TRBD2 (5 bases). Trimming took off 4 bases at V and 1 base at J, with 7 bases between the two ends. The CDR3 has 13 amino acids. Germline V gene data show CDR1 as KGHSH and CDR2 as LQKENI.

The chain carries TRBV28 and TRBJ2-7; D is ambiguous. V was pared by 5 bases and J by 3 bases, with 14 bases between. Germline V gene sequence: CDR1 MDHEN, CDR2 SYDVKM. The length of the CDR3 is 14 residues. In DNA, the CDR3 is TGTGCCAGCAGTCTGAGAAGAGTTGACTACGAGCAGTACTTC. Amino acids: CASSLRRVDYEQYF.

The gene calls are TRBV3-1 and TRBJ2-7, with D tentatively TRBD2 (5 bases). Trimming took off 5 bases at V and 9 bases at J, with 14 bases between the two ends. This CDR3 is built from 12 residues. CDR1 and CDR2 from the germline V gene are LGHDT and YNNKEL (reference sequence). CDR3 in amino acids: CASSADPAGQYF. The CDR3 DNA follows: TGTGCCAGCAGCGCGGACCCCGCGGGGCAGTACTTC.

This chain uses TRBV18 with TRBJ1-5, with D tentatively TRBD1 (6 bases). V was clipped by 3 bases and J by 0 bases, with 9 bases between them. The germline V gene encodes CDR1 KGHSH and CDR2 LQKENI. The CDR3 is made up of 15 amino acids. The CDR3 DNA sequence: TGTGCCAGCTCACCGAGGGGGAATAGCAATCAGCCCCAGCATTTT. Protein: CASSPRGNSNQPQHF.

V gene TRBV7-9 combines with J gene TRBJ2-2; 11 bases line up with TRBD2. The length of the CDR3 is 14 residues. V lost 9 bases to trimming and J lost 8 bases; unmatched junction nucleotides: 8. Germline CDR1 reads SEHNR; CDR2 reads FQNEAQ (reference sequence). The CDR3 DNA is TGTGCCAGTGGACTAGCGGGTACTGAAGGGGAGCTGTTTTTT. Protein: CASGLAGTEGELFF.

The chain couples TRBV7-6 to TRBJ1-2, with D tentatively TRBD1 (5 bases). Germline CDR1 is SGHVS and CDR2 is FNYEAQ. CDR3 length equals 15 residues. The germline V and J ends were trimmed by 6 bases and 5 bases, with 19 bases remaining between them. The CDR3, as DNA: TGTGCCAGCAGTAGAACCAGGGATAGATTTTATGGCTACACCTTC. This codes for CASSRTRDRFYGYTF.

The chain uses TRBV29-1 and TRBJ2-7, with TRBD1 matching over 9 bases. CDR1 is SQVTM, CDR2 ANQGSEA, per germline. The V segment lost 6 bases and the J segment 1 base; nucleotides outside the gene matches: 10. The CDR3 runs 15 residues. The CDR3 bases are TGCAGCGTATCAACCGGGACAGGGCCTTCCTACGAGCAGTACTTC. It is translated as CSVSTGTGPSYEQYF.

The gene calls are TRBV3-1 and TRBJ2-1; D may be TRBD1 (6 bases). V lost 8 bases to trimming and J lost 4 bases, with 9 bases between them. The germline CDR1 and CDR2 sequences are LGHDT and YNNKEL (reference sequence). This CDR3 spans 12 amino acids. CDR3 loop: CASRDIYNEQFF. The CDR3 DNA follows: TGTGCCAGCCGGGACATTTACAATGAGCAGTTCTTC.

A single count supports this clonotype. The rearrangement links TRBV29-1 to TRBJ2-3; maybe TRBD2 (5 bases). From germline, CDR1 is SQVTM and CDR2 ANQGSEA. Trimming pared 6 bases from V and 4 bases from J, leaving 14 bases between. The CDR3 is 13 residues long. CDR3 loop: CSVAEGNSDTQYF. The CDR3 DNA reads TGCAGCGTCGCAGAGGGTAATTCAGATACGCAGTATTTT.

V and J are TRBV12-3 or TRBV12-4 and TRBJ2-1; D gene ambiguous. V lost 0 bases and J lost 9, with 9 bases in between. The CDR3 extends over 13 amino acids. Here the CDR3 reads CASSLAKGFEQFF. The CDR3, as DNA: TGTGCCAGCAGTTTAGCCAAGGGCTTTGAGCAGTTCTTC.

The chain uses TRBV6-5 and TRBJ2-5, with no clear D. The CDR3 totals 18 residues. With 0 bases removed from V and 2 bases from J, the gap between germline ends came to 19 bases. Germline-derived CDR1 and CDR2 are MNHEY and SVGAGI. CDR3 region: CASSYSIPAGPWQETQYF. The CDR3 coding sequence is TGTGCCAGCAGTTACTCGATACCCGCCGGGCCTTGGCAAGAGACCCAGTACTTC.

The chain employs TRBV3-1 and TRBJ2-1; D possibly corresponds to TRBD1 (6 bases). The CDR3 is 15 amino acids. With 3 bases removed from V and 7 bases from J, the gap between germline ends came to 16 bases. Germline V lookup: CDR1 LGHDT, CDR2 YNNKEL (reference sequence). The CDR3 sequence is CASSHLGGLLNEQFF. CDR3 nucleotides: TGTGCCAGCAGCCATCTTGGGGGCCTCCTGAATGAGCAGTTCTTC.

V usage is TRBV2 and J usage is TRBJ2-1, with 8 bases matching TRBD2. Germline V gene lookup returns CDR1 SNHLY and CDR2 FYNNEI. There are 14 residues in the CDR3. V dropped 10 bases and J dropped 9; count of bases not matched to a gene: 14. Here the CDR3 reads CATPKRERRGEQFF. Here the CDR3 DNA reads TGTGCCACCCCGAAGCGGGAGAGGAGGGGTGAGCAGTTCTTC.

The V call is TRBV12-3 or TRBV12-4, the J call TRBJ2-5; the D is unclear. Trimming shortened V by 3 bases and J by 4 bases, and 9 bases separated the two germline ends. This CDR3 spans 13 amino acids. The CDR3 bases are TGTGCCAGCAGTTTCGCAGATAGAGAGACCCAGTACTTC. It yields the protein CASSFADRETQYF.

The V call is TRBV30, the J call TRBJ2-7; 14 nucleotides agree with TRBD2. The germline V gene has CDR1 GTSNPN and CDR2 SVGIG (reference sequence). Trimming removed 3 bases from V and 6 bases from J; junction bases left unmatched: 4. The CDR3 length is 14 residues. CDR3 nucleotide sequence: TGTGCCTGGAGCCAGACTAGCGGGAGGGCCGAGCAGTACTTC. Translating gives CAWSQTSGRAEQYF.

The chain recombines TRBV7-2 with TRBJ1-2, with 8 bases identical to TRBD1. In germline, CDR1 is SGHTA, CDR2 FQGNSA. The trim removed 1 base at V and 4 bases at J, leaving 2 bases unmatched. This CDR3 region has 14 residues. This CDR3 is CASSLGQGTYGYTF. CDR3 sequence (DNA): TGTGCCAGCAGCTTAGGACAGGGGACCTATGGCTACACCTTC. The variable domain in full, completed from reference TRBV7-2 and TRBJ1-2, reads GAGVSQSPSNKVTEKGKDVELRCDPISGHTALYWYRQSLGQGLEFLIYFQGNSAPDKSGLPSDRFSAERTGGSVSTLTIQRTQQEDSAVYLCASSLGQGTYGYTFGSGTRLTVV.

The genes are TRBV7-2 and TRBJ2-3, with a weak D call TRBD2 (6 bases). Germline loops: CDR1 SGHTA, CDR2 FQGNSA. The CDR3 contains 15 residues. V dropped 4 bases and J dropped 1 base, with 12 bases sitting between them. The CDR3 DNA sequence: TGTGCCAGCAGCTCCCCGGGACTTCGCACAGATACGCAGTATTTT. This sequence encodes CASSSPGLRTDTQYF.

The chain recombines TRBV29-1 with TRBJ2-7, with D hard to call. V was cut by 4 bases and J by 6 bases, with 16 bases left in between. CDR3 size: 13 residues. CDR1 and CDR2 from the germline V gene are SQVTM and ANQGSEA. CDR3 sequence: CSVAGGSPGEQYF. CDR3 bases: TGCAGCGTTGCGGGCGGATCCCCTGGCGAGCAGTACTTC.

The J gene is TRBJ1-5, the V gene TRBV12-3 or TRBV12-4, with D maybe TRBD1 (5 bases). The CDR3 has 14 amino acids. V shed 5 bases and J shed 4 bases, with 12 bases lying between them. CDR3 coding DNA: TGTGCCAGCAGTATCCGCAGGGAGAATCAGCCCCAGCATTTT. Protein sequence: CASSIRRENQPQHF.

This sequence joins TRBV18 and TRBJ1-2, with D unresolved. V was cut by 3 bases and J by 6 bases, with 8 bases left in between. This CDR3 is 12 amino acids long. Germline CDR1 KGHSH, CDR2 LQKENI. The DNA for the CDR3 is TGTGCCAGCTCACCGTCTCATGATGGCTACACCTTC. This encodes CASSPSHDGYTF.

This clonotype has a single count. The gene calls are TRBV2 and TRBJ2-7, with a weak D call TRBD1 (6 bases). The germline gives CDR1 SNHLY, CDR2 FYNNEI. The CDR3 totals 14 residues. V lost 4 bases and J lost 0, with 10 bases in between. The CDR3 DNA reads TGTGCCAGCAGTGCACAGGGTGGCTCCTACGAGCAGTACTTC. Translation gives CASSAQGGSYEQYF.

The chain uses TRBV30 and TRBJ2-7, with D possibly being TRBD1 (5 bases). Trimming shortened V by 5 bases and J by 2 bases, and 10 bases separated the two germline ends. The CDR3 runs 12 residues. Per the germline V gene, CDR1 is GTSNPN and CDR2 is SVGIG (reference sequence). Here the CDR3 reads CAWQGWPYEQYF. The CDR3 bases are TGTGCCTGGCAGGGTTGGCCCTACGAGCAGTACTTC.

This chain joins TRBV2 and TRBJ2-5; D perhaps matches TRBD2 (5 bases). This CDR3 is 13 amino acids long. From germline, CDR1 is SNHLY and CDR2 FYNNEI. Deletions cut 10 bases from V and 3 bases from J, with 15 bases between. CDR3 nucleotides: TGTGCCACCCAGGAAGGAGGCGAAGAGACCCAGTACTTC. Its protein product is CATQEGGEETQYF.